This paragraph covers one T cell receptor beta chain sequence. In germline, CDR1 is SEHNR, CDR2 FQNEAQ (reference sequence). V lost 6 bases, J lost 1 base, and 2 bases stayed unmatched. This CDR3 is built from 15 residues. This sample was taken from a study of blood T cell repertoires in COVID-19. Study as a whole: There were acute and convalescent COVID-19 samples, and they came from the United States, Italy and Spain. Sample material is recorded as cDNA or gDNA derived from T cells, B-cell-depleted T cells, or PBMCs.

The authors' processing: Reference gene primer amplification gave nucleated cell count estimates. Profiled with immunoSEQ multiplex PCR; TCRdb holds only in-frame clones, not every one. D and trimming were read from the DNA, whereas the V and J calls and clone size are those reported in that table. The profile shows fewer than 120,000 clones, roughly 82% of them singletons. This receptor was obtained from a woman aged 60 to 75 with acute or convalescent COVID-19. The chain combines TRBV7-9 with TRBJ2-5, with 13 bases identical to TRBD2. The sample consisted of peripheral blood. The DNA for the CDR3 is TGTGCCAGCAGTCGACTAGCGGGGGGCCAAGAGACCCAGTACTTC. Encoded protein: CASSRLAGGQETQYF.